The 18 T cell receptor beta chains below all came from one sample that was sequenced in a study of CD8+ T cells in alopecia areata. RNA extraction and reverse transcription yielded cDNA as sequencing template. Sequenced by immunoSEQ multiplex PCR; TCRdb stores in-frame clones only, minus some. The sample holds around 120,000 clones, less than 45% seen once. The specimen sequenced was CD4+ T cells sorted from blood. The receptors here all came from a human donor with alopecia areata.

The chain is built from TRBV18 and TRBJ2-5, with D tentatively TRBD2 (6 bases). Trimming pared 2 bases from V and 5 bases from J, leaving 15 bases between. The CDR3 is made up of 15 amino acids. Germline CDR1 KGHSH, CDR2 LQKENI. The CDR3 coding sequence is TGTGCCAGCTCACCAATGGAGGGGATGAGGGAGACCCAGTACTTC. Residues: CASSPMEGMRETQYF. The full variable domain, rest sourced from reference TRBV18 and TRBJ2-5, is NAGVMQNPRHLVRRRGQEARLRCSPMKGHSHVYWYRQLPEEGLKFMVYLQKENIIDESGMPKERFSAEFPKEGPSILRIQQVVRGDSAAYFCASSPMEGMRETQYFGPGTRLLVL.

J is TRBJ2-7 and V is TRBV2; 7 bases line up with TRBD1. The V gene's germline CDR1 is SNHLY and CDR2 FYNNEI. The ends lost 11 bases at V and 1 base at J; junction bases unmatched: 5. The CDR3 has 12 residues. Here the CDR3 DNA reads TGTGCCTGTGGCAGGGGGTCCTACGAGCAGTACTTC. This translates into CACGRGSYEQYF.

This chain uses TRBV2 with TRBJ2-3, with D perhaps TRBD2 (5 bases). Trimming stripped 4 bases from V and 1 base from J, with 15 bases between. The CDR3 length is 16 residues. Germline V gene lookup returns CDR1 SNHLY and CDR2 FYNNEI. This CDR3 reads CASSGRAGQRTDTQYF. The CDR3 DNA is TGTGCCAGCAGTGGTCGGGCGGGTCAACGCACAGATACGCAGTATTTT.

This clone was picked up a small number of times. The V call is TRBV7-2, the J call TRBJ2-5, with TRBD1 matching 11 bases. V lost 7 bases to trimming and J lost 5 bases; unmatched junction nucleotides: 12. Germline assignment: CDR1 SGHTA and CDR2 FQGNSA. The CDR3 is 16 residues long. The CDR3 protein is CASTFNGQGARETQYF. As DNA, the CDR3 is TGTGCCAGCACCTTTAACGGACAGGGGGCGCGGGAGACCCAGTACTTC.

The V call is TRBV20-1, the J call TRBJ2-1; 9 bases align to TRBD2. There are 11 residues in the CDR3. In germline, CDR1 is DFQATT, CDR2 SNEGSKA (reference sequence). Germline trimming cut 7 bases from V and 8 bases from J; bases unmatched to any gene: 3. The chain's CDR3 is CSGREGDEQFF. As DNA, the CDR3 is TGCAGTGGGCGGGAGGGAGATGAGCAGTTCTTC.

The chain has TRBV5-1 and TRBJ1-5; 7 positions match TRBD1. The CDR3 has 14 amino acids. V trimming: 4 bases; J trimming: 6 bases; junction bases outside the gene matches: 7. The germline V gene has CDR1 SGHRS and CDR2 YFSETQ. DNA for the CDR3: TGCGCCAGCAGCATCGGACAGGAGGGTCAGCCCCAGCATTTT. It yields the protein CASSIGQEGQPQHF.

J is TRBJ2-3 and V is TRBV5-1; no clear D gene. The CDR3 runs to 13 residues. Trimming took off 2 bases at V and 0 bases at J, with 4 bases between the two ends. The germline V gene has CDR1 SGHRS and CDR2 YFSETQ. Here the CDR3 DNA reads TGCGCCAGCAGCTTCCCTAGCACAGATACGCAGTATTTT. Protein: CASSFPSTDTQYF.

This clone has more than one count but fewer than ten. The CDR3 sequence: CSAADRLTEAFF. The CDR3 DNA is TGCAGCGCCGCGGACAGGTTGACTGAAGCTTTCTTT. The V gene is TRBV29-1, the J gene TRBJ1-1; 7 bases are a match to TRBD1. V was clipped by 7 bases and J by 5 bases; unmatched bases: 7. Germline assignment: CDR1 SQVTM and CDR2 ANQGSEA. The CDR3 length is 12 residues.

CDR3 sequence: CASSLIGGGSYNEQFF. The DNA of the CDR3 is TGTGCCAGCAGCTTAATTGGCGGGGGCTCCTACAATGAGCAGTTCTTC. This chain links TRBV7-3 with TRBJ2-1, with 7 nucleotides matching TRBD2. V was clipped by 1 base and J by 0 bases; unmatched bases: 3. Per germline, CDR1 SGHTA and CDR2 FQGTGA. The CDR3 sequence is 16 residues long.

The rearrangement joins TRBV6-5 to TRBJ1-2, with D perhaps matching TRBD1 (5 bases). The CDR3 loop spans 12 amino acids. Germline CDR1 is MNHEY and CDR2 is SVGAGI. V lost 11 bases, J lost 2 bases, and 12 bases lay in between. CDR3 sequence: CAAGRQNYGYTF. Here the CDR3 DNA reads TGTGCCGCGGGACGACAGAACTATGGCTACACCTTC.

This chain uses TRBV2 with TRBJ2-7; 10 nucleotides agree with TRBD1. This CDR3 is built from 15 residues. Germline V gives CDR1 SNHLY, CDR2 FYNNEI. The junction had 9 bases not matched to a gene; V was cut back by 6 bases and J by 4 bases. CDR3 DNA: TGTGCCAGCAGACAAGACAGGGGGCGCACTTACGAGCAGTACTTC. Its protein is CASRQDRGRTYEQYF.

This clone has just a few counts. The chain couples TRBV15 to TRBJ1-1, with TRBD1 as a possible D gene (5 bases). V shed 5 bases and J shed 9 bases, with 19 bases lying between them. Germline lookup yields CDR1 LNHNV and CDR2 YYDKDF (reference sequence). CDR3 length equals 14 residues. This chain's CDR3 is CATSVDNGATKAFF. The DNA of the CDR3 is TGTGCCACCAGCGTGGACAATGGGGCAACAAAAGCTTTCTTT.

The gene calls are TRBV27 and TRBJ2-1; D ambiguous. Germline CDR1 MNHEY, CDR2 SMNVEV (reference sequence). V gave up 5 bases and J gave up 5 bases, with 19 bases separating them. CDR3 size: 16 residues. The CDR3 loop is CASSPVRARNHNEQFF. CDR3 DNA: TGTGCCAGCAGTCCCGTAAGGGCCCGGAACCACAATGAGCAGTTCTTC.

This sequence joins TRBV28 and TRBJ1-5, with TRBD1 matching 9 bases. The CDR3 is made up of 17 amino acids. V shed 3 bases, J shed 0 bases, and the junction held 6 bases outside the gene matches. Germline V gives CDR1 MDHEN, CDR2 SYDVKM. CDR3 sequence: CASSFVDRGLSNQPQHF. Written as DNA, the CDR3 is TGTGCCAGCAGTTTTGTGGACAGGGGTCTTAGCAATCAGCCCCAGCATTTT. Looking up the rest from reference TRBV28 and TRBJ1-5 gives the full variable domain: DVKVTQSSRYLVKRTGEKVFLECVQDMDHENMFWYRQDPGLGLRLIYFSYDVKMKEKGDIPEGYSVSREKKERFSLILESASTNQTSMYLCASSFVDRGLSNQPQHFGDGTRLSIL.

This clone was picked up a small number of times. This chain joins TRBV5-1 and TRBJ1-2; 7 bases align to TRBD1. V lost 3 bases and J lost 0; bases outside the gene matches: 5. This CDR3 spans 15 amino acids. Germline CDR1 and CDR2: SGHRS and YFSETQ. The CDR3 sequence: CASSWGDSSNYGYTF. The CDR3 bases are TGCGCCAGCAGCTGGGGGGACAGCTCTAACTATGGCTACACCTTC.

The chain employs TRBV7-8 and TRBJ1-2; D might be TRBD1 (5 bases). CDR1 SGHVS and CDR2 FQNEAQ come from the germline V gene. With 5 bases removed from V and 3 bases from J, the gap between germline ends came to 13 bases. CDR3 length: 14 residues. The DNA of the CDR3 is TGTGCCAGCAGCCCTTGGACCAGGGACTATGGCTACACCTTC. Protein sequence: CASSPWTRDYGYTF.

This clone occurred once. The chain combines TRBV6-5 with TRBJ1-1; D not certain. Between the trimmed V and J ends, which lost 2 bases and 2 bases, there was a span of 9 bases. This CDR3 region has 14 residues. Germline values: CDR1 MNHEY, CDR2 SVGAGI. The CDR3 bases are TGTGCCAGCAGTTACGGCCAGATCAACACTGAAGCTTTCTTT. Translating it yields CASSYGQINTEAFF.

This clone was counted a few times. The chain carries TRBV7-8 and TRBJ2-5; D is undetermined. The V gene lost 2 bases and the J gene lost 1 base, with 5 bases spanning the gap. Looked up from germline, CDR1 is SGHVS and CDR2 is FQNEAQ. This CDR3 is 13 amino acids long. The CDR3 DNA sequence: TGTGCCAGCAGCTTAACGGTCCAAGAGACCCAGTACTTC. This gives the protein CASSLTVQETQYF. The whole variable domain, remainder taken from reference TRBV7-8 and TRBJ2-5, is GAGVSQSPRYKVAKRGQDVALRCDPISGHVSLFWYQQALGQGPEFLTYFQNEAQLDKSGLPSDRFFAERPEGSVSTLKIQRTQQEDSAVYLCASSLTVQETQYFGPGTRLLVL.